Presented here are 30 T cell receptor beta chains from one specimen sequenced in a study of early T cells in non-severe SARS-CoV-2 infection. One entry per CDR3 protein results from TCRdb running MiXCR on the 5' RACE reads. The table records about 44,000 distinct CDR3 sequences, 6% to 6.5% of them present only once. What was sequenced was whole blood. The receptors shown here come from an adult who was a healthcare worker with PCR-confirmed SARS-CoV-2 infection or an uninfected control (not recorded which).

The chain couples TRBV7-9 to TRBJ2-5; the D gene is possibly TRBD2 (5 bases). Trimming removed 5 bases at V and 0 bases at J, with 13 bases between. Looked up from germline, CDR1 is SEHNR and CDR2 is FQNEAQ (reference sequence). This CDR3 has 15 residues. Here the CDR3 reads CASSLSLGDQETQYF. CDR3 nucleotides: TGTGCCAGCAGCCTAAGCCTCGGGGACCAAGAGACCCAGTACTTC.

This clonotype was counted a few times. Written as DNA, the CDR3 is TGTGCCAGCAGTTCACTACAGGGGGCCCTTAACTATGGCTACACCTTC. Its protein is CASSSLQGALNYGYTF. This chain links TRBV6-5 with TRBJ1-2; 9 bases align to TRBD1. This CDR3 is built from 16 residues. Germline loops: CDR1 MNHEY, CDR2 SVGAGI. Trimming took 4 bases from V and 1 from J; bases not matched to a gene: 7.

In the case of this clonotype: The junction does not match germline at one end; this may be a read error. The rearrangement uses TRBV7-9 and TRBJ1-3; a weak D match, TRBD1 (5 bases). The CDR3 is 11 residues long. Germline V gene sequence: CDR1 SEHNR, CDR2 FQNEAQ (reference sequence). In DNA, the CDR3 is TGTGCCAGCAGCTCGCGGGGCACCGCGGATTTT. The encoded protein is CASSSRGTADF.

The chain combines TRBV11-2 with TRBJ2-7; 10 nucleotides align to TRBD1. The V gene end was trimmed by 0 bases and the J gene end by 5 bases; junction bases not matched to a gene: 4. CDR1 and CDR2 from the germline V gene are SGHAT and FQNNGV. This CDR3 is 15 amino acids long. The chain's CDR3 is CASSLEDRGSHEQYF. In DNA form, the CDR3 reads TGTGCCAGCAGCTTAGAGGACAGGGGGTCTCACGAGCAGTACTTC.

This clonotype was recorded a few times. The chain is built from TRBV11-2 and TRBJ2-1, with D possibly being TRBD1 or TRBD2 (5 bases each). CDR1 and CDR2 (germline): SGHAT, FQNNGV. The V and J ends lost 1 base and 9 bases respectively, with 19 bases between them. CDR3 size: 16 residues. The CDR3 nucleotides read TGTGCCAGCAGCTTAGTAGCCGGGGCAGACGCCAGTGAGCAGTTCTTC. It codes for CASSLVAGADASEQFF. Using reference TRBV11-2 and TRBJ2-1 for the parts outside the CDR3, the full variable domain is EAGVAQSPRYKIIEKRQSVAFWCNPISGHATLYWYQQILGQGPKLLIQFQNNGVVDDSQLPKDRFSAERLKGVDSTLKIQPAKLEDSAVYLCASSLVAGADASEQFFGPGTRLTVL.

Ten or more counts support this clonotype. This rearrangement joins TRBV28 to TRBJ1-5; 8 bases match TRBD1. After removal of 2 bases from V and 4 bases from J, the junction contained 4 bases not matched to a gene. Germline CDR1 reads MDHEN; CDR2 reads SYDVKM. CDR3 length: 15 amino acids. CDR3 loop: CASSLRGQANQPQHF. In DNA form, the CDR3 reads TGTGCCAGCAGTTTAAGGGGACAGGCTAATCAGCCCCAGCATTTT.

This clonotype was observed at least ten times. This sequence joins TRBV20-1 and TRBJ2-3; 8 nucleotides match TRBD2. The germline CDR1 and CDR2 sequences are DFQATT and SNEGSKA (reference sequence). The CDR3 is made up of 14 amino acids. CDR3 in DNA: TGCAGCTCGTTAGCGGGATCTCGCACAGATACGCAGTATTTT. Amino acid sequence: CSSLAGSRTDTQYF.

This clonotype occurred a few times. The chain links TRBV7-2 to TRBJ2-2; a possible D gene is TRBD1 (5 bases). CDR3 length: 14 residues. With 5 bases removed from V and 4 bases from J, the gap between germline ends came to 11 bases. Germline V gives CDR1 SGHTA, CDR2 FQGNSA. The CDR3 sequence: CASSGSGFTGELFF. The CDR3 DNA reads TGTGCCAGCAGCGGATCAGGGTTCACCGGGGAGCTGTTTTTT.

The rearrangement joins TRBV6-1 to TRBJ2-1, with D perhaps TRBD1 (5 bases). The CDR3 spans 19 residues. V lost 6 bases and J lost 5, with 29 bases in between. Per germline, CDR1 MNHNS and CDR2 SASEGT. The CDR3 reads CASRQRAEQGEFLNNEQFF. The CDR3 DNA follows: TGTGCCAGCAGACAACGCGCCGAACAAGGGGAATTTTTAAACAATGAGCAGTTCTTC.

This clonotype was seen many times. The chain recombines TRBV30 with TRBJ1-2; D unresolved. Germline CDR1 reads GTSNPN; CDR2 reads SVGIG (reference sequence). Deletions cut 7 bases from V and 4 bases from J, with 13 bases between. The CDR3 extends over 12 amino acids. Here the CDR3 reads CASTTPGYGYTF. The CDR3 region has the DNA TGTGCCTCGACCACTCCGGGCTATGGCTACACCTTC. Full variable domain (rest looked up from reference TRBV30 and TRBJ1-2): SQTIHQWPATLVQPVGSPLSLECTVEGTSNPNLYWYRQAAGRGLQLLFYSVGIGQISSEVPQNLSASRPQDRQFILSSKKLLLSDSGFYLCASTTPGYGYTFGSGTRLTVV.

This clonotype was seen ten or more times. V gene TRBV30 combines with J gene TRBJ2-5; the D gene is possibly TRBD1 (5 bases). Germline V gives CDR1 GTSNPN, CDR2 SVGIG (reference sequence). The CDR3 totals 15 residues. Between the trimmed V and J ends, which lost 2 bases and 5 bases, there was a span of 18 bases. CDR3 residues: CAWSPTIGASETQYF. The CDR3 region has the DNA TGTGCCTGGAGTCCAACGATAGGGGCTTCGGAGACCCAGTACTTC.

This clonotype was seen only a few times. V and J are TRBV10-3 and TRBJ2-1; 10 nucleotides align to TRBD2. Per germline, CDR1 ENHRY and CDR2 SYGVKD. After removal of 4 bases from V and 5 bases from J, the junction contained 8 bases not matched to a gene. The CDR3 contains 16 residues. CDR3 protein: CAISGLAGVINNEQFF. Here the CDR3 DNA reads TGTGCCATCAGTGGGCTAGCGGGGGTCATAAACAATGAGCAGTTCTTC.

There are many counts of this clonotype. The chain recombines TRBV5-1 with TRBJ1-2; 7 nucleotides line up with TRBD1. The germline CDR1 and CDR2 sequences are SGHRS and YFSETQ. V lost 0 bases to trimming and J lost 4 bases; unmatched junction nucleotides: 9. CDR3 length: 16 residues. CDR3 sequence: CASSLDSQGSVYGYTF. CDR3 nucleotides: TGCGCCAGCAGCTTGGATTCACAGGGGTCGGTCTATGGCTACACCTTC. Using reference TRBV5-1 and TRBJ1-2 for the parts outside the CDR3, the full variable domain is KAGVTQTPRYLIKTRGQQVTLSCSPISGHRSVSWYQQTPGQGLQFLFEYFSETQRNKGNFPGRFSGRQFSNSRSEMNVSTLELGDSALYLCASSLDSQGSVYGYTFGSGTRLTVV.

This clonotype was recorded many times. The chain couples TRBV5-5 to TRBJ2-1, with D perhaps TRBD1 (5 bases). The CDR3 sequence is 15 residues long. Germline CDR1 reads SGHKS; CDR2 reads YYEKEE (reference sequence). The V end was cut by 3 bases, the J end by 3 bases, with 13 bases between. For the CDR3, the DNA is TGTGCCAGCAGCTACCGACAGACCGACTACAATGAGCAGTTCTTC. This translates into CASSYRQTDYNEQFF.

This clonotype was recorded many times. V gene TRBV28 combines with J gene TRBJ2-5; D perhaps matches TRBD1 (6 bases). This CDR3 comprises 14 residues. V lost 4 bases to trimming and J lost 1 base, with 10 bases between them. Germline CDR1 reads MDHEN; CDR2 reads SYDVKM. This CDR3 is CASSSGQIQETQYF. The CDR3 DNA reads as TGTGCCAGCAGTTCCGGACAGATCCAAGAGACCCAGTACTTC.

There are a few counts of this clonotype. The V and J genes are TRBV12-3 or TRBV12-4 and TRBJ1-1; 10 nucleotides align to TRBD1. The CDR3 loop spans 14 amino acids. After removal of 7 bases from V and 0 bases from J, the junction contained 2 bases not matched to a gene. CDR3: CASTGTGVNTEAFF. The CDR3, as DNA: TGTGCCAGCACCGGGACAGGGGTGAACACTGAAGCTTTCTTT.

In its sample, this clonotype was seen a few times. The chain links TRBV4-3 to TRBJ2-1, with D perhaps matching TRBD2 (5 bases). Trimming took off 2 bases at V and 15 bases at J, with 5 bases between the two ends. The CDR3 is 9 amino acids. Germline loops: CDR1 LGHNA, CDR2 YSLEER. Here the CDR3 DNA reads TGCGCCAGCAGCCAAACTAGGTTCTTC. The encoded protein is CASSQTRFF.

On this clonotype: One junction end disagrees with the germline gene, perhaps due to a read error. V usage is TRBV12-3 or TRBV12-4 and J usage is TRBJ1-1; no definite D call. The CDR3 is 13 amino acids. CDR3 coding DNA: TGTGCCAGCTGTTTTCGAGAGAACACTGAAGCTTTCTTT. This sequence encodes CASCFRENTEAFF.

This clonotype occurred many times. The DNA of the CDR3 is TGTGCCAGCAGTCTAGACAGGGGGCGCGGTCCTGGGGCCAACGTCCTGACTTTC. Its translation: CASSLDRGRGPGANVLTF. The chain employs TRBV12-3 or TRBV12-4 and TRBJ2-6; 10 nucleotides agree with TRBD1. Trimming removed 5 bases from V and 2 bases from J; junction bases left unmatched: 9. This CDR3 region has 18 residues.

This chain connects TRBV6-5 to TRBJ1-5; D is undetermined. V gave up 6 bases and J gave up 4 bases, with 13 bases separating them. The CDR3 loop spans 14 amino acids. Per germline, CDR1 MNHEY and CDR2 SVGAGI. The CDR3 spells CASSLKIGNQPQHF. DNA for the CDR3: TGTGCCAGCAGCCTTAAGATTGGAAATCAGCCCCAGCATTTT.

This clonotype came up many times. The chain recombines TRBV20-1 with TRBJ2-5, with TRBD1 as a possible D gene (5 bases). V was pared by 6 bases and J by 3 bases, with 11 bases between. The CDR3 extends over 12 amino acids. Germline CDR1 reads DFQATT; CDR2 reads SNEGSKA (reference sequence). CDR3 nucleotides: TGCAGTGCACCTAGGGGAAAAGAGACCCAGTACTTC. This sequence encodes CSAPRGKETQYF.

This clonotype was seen a few times. The rearrangement links TRBV7-2 to TRBJ2-3; the match to TRBD2 covers 9 bases. The CDR3 is 15 amino acids. Unmatched junction bases numbered 3, after V lost 4 bases and J lost 1 base. Germline lookup yields CDR1 SGHTA and CDR2 FQGNSA. Here the CDR3 reads CASSSKRGGTDTQYF. CDR3 sequence (DNA): TGTGCCAGCAGCTCCAAGCGGGGGGGCACAGATACGCAGTATTTT.

The table lists this clonotype with many counts. The gene calls are TRBV5-1 and TRBJ1-1; 8 bases fit TRBD1. With V trimmed by 1 base and J by 0 bases, 2 bases remained unmatched. The CDR3 is 15 amino acids. Germline CDR1 reads SGHRS; CDR2 reads YFSETQ. Here the CDR3 DNA reads TGCGCCAGCAGCTTGAGGGGACAGGTGAACACTGAAGCTTTCTTT. This gives the protein CASSLRGQVNTEAFF.

In its sample, this clonotype was seen a few times. The chain carries TRBV6-2 or TRBV6-3 and TRBJ1-2; 9 bases match TRBD1. V lost 6 bases, J lost 2 bases, and 7 bases stayed unmatched. The CDR3 consists of 15 residues. The germline CDR1 and CDR2 sequences are MNHEY and SVGEGT. This chain's CDR3 is CASSTGGRKNYGYTF. CDR3 bases: TGTGCCAGCAGCACAGGGGGCAGGAAGAACTATGGCTACACCTTC.

This clonotype was seen repeatedly, ten times or more. The chain couples TRBV12-3 or TRBV12-4 to TRBJ1-1, with a weak D call TRBD1 (6 bases). V lost 5 bases and J lost 5, with 15 bases in between. The CDR3 has 14 amino acids. CDR3 residues: CASSLTTTGTEAFF. The CDR3 coding sequence is TGTGCCAGCAGTCTTACCACGACAGGTACTGAAGCTTTCTTT.

The sample holds many counts of this clonotype. V and J are TRBV20-1 and TRBJ2-3, with 8 bases fitting TRBD2. This CDR3 has 15 amino acids. J was trimmed by 0 bases and V by 0 bases; bases with no gene match: 2. Looked up from germline, CDR1 is DFQATT and CDR2 is SNEGSKA (reference sequence). CDR3 coding DNA: TGCAGTGCTAGAGAAGCGGGGGATAGCACAGATACGCAGTATTTT. Its translation: CSAREAGDSTDTQYF.

This clonotype was recorded many times. V gene TRBV12-3 or TRBV12-4 combines with J gene TRBJ2-7; a weak D match, TRBD1 (5 bases). The CDR3 covers 15 residues. V shed 7 bases and J shed 3 bases, with 19 bases lying between them. This CDR3 reads CASTATGRAGYEQYF. DNA for the CDR3: TGTGCCAGCACCGCGACGGGCAGGGCCGGCTACGAGCAGTACTTC.

This sequence joins TRBV12-3 or TRBV12-4 and TRBJ1-5; D is unresolved. Trimming stripped 2 bases from V and 4 bases from J, with 3 bases between. The CDR3 extends over 12 amino acids. The CDR3 DNA is TGTGCCAGCAGTTTAAAGAATCAGCCCCAGCATTTT. Translated: CASSLKNQPQHF.

This clonotype was seen ten or more times. This chain connects TRBV11-2 to TRBJ2-7; TRBD2 might be the D (5 bases). Trimming took 0 bases from V and 7 from J, leaving 10 bases between them. The CDR3 runs 13 residues. Germline V gives CDR1 SGHAT, CDR2 FQNNGV. CDR3 region: CASSLDPGGEQYF. The CDR3 DNA follows: TGTGCCAGCAGCTTAGATCCGGGCGGGGAGCAGTACTTC.

The chain carries TRBV20-1 and TRBJ2-5; D might be TRBD2 (6 bases). Germline values: CDR1 DFQATT, CDR2 SNEGSKA (reference sequence). With 0 bases removed from V and 4 bases from J, the gap between germline ends came to 15 bases. This CDR3 region has 15 residues. The CDR3 sequence: CSARDRGGLLETQYF. CDR3 sequence (DNA): TGCAGTGCTAGAGATCGAGGAGGGTTATTAGAGACCCAGTACTTC.